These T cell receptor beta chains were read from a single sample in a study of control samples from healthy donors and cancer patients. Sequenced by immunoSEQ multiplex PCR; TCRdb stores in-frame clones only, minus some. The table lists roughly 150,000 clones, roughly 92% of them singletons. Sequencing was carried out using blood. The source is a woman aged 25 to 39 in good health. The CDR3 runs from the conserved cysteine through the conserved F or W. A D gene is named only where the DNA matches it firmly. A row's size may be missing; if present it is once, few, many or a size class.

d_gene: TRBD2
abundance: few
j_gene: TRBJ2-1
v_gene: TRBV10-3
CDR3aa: CAISPKGLVSVF
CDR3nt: TGTGCCATCAGTCCAAAGGGACTAGTCTCGGTCTTC

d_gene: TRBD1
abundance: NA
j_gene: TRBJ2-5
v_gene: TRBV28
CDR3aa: CASTLGRGQGETQYF
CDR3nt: TGTGCCAGCACCCTGGGTCGGGGACAGGGGGAGACCCAGTACTTC

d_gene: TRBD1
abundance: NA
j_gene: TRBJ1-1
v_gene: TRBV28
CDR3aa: CASTQPGQMNTEAFF
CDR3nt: TGTGCCAGCACCCAACCGGGACAGATGAACACTGAAGCTTTCTTT

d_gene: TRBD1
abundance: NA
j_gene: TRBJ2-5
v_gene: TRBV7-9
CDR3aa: CASSLVDRGQETQYF
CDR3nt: TGTGCCAGCAGCTTAGTTGACAGGGGGCAAGAGACCCAGTACTTC

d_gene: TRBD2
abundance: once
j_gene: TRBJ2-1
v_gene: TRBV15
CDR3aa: CATSRPGAGGPNNEQFF
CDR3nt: TGTGCCACCAGCAGACCGGGGGCGGGAGGGCCCAACAATGAGCAGTTCTTC

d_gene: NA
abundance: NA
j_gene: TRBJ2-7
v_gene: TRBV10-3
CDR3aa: CAISESRDLTYEQYF
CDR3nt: TGTGCCATCAGTGAGTCTCGAGACTTAACCTACGAGCAGTACTTC

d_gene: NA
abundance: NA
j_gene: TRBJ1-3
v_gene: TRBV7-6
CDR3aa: CASSSVRAGNYASGNTIYF
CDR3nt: TGTGCCAGCAGTTCGGTGAGGGCAGGCAATTATGCCTCTGGAAACACCATATATTTT

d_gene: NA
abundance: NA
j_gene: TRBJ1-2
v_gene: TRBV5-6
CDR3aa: CASSLATGGLYGYTF
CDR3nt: TGTGCCAGCAGCTTGGCCACAGGAGGCCTCTACGGCTACACCTTC

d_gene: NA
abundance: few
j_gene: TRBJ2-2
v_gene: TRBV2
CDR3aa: CASTIQPAAFGELFF
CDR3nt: TGTGCCAGCACTATACAGCCGGCTGCGTTCGGGGAGCTGTTTTTT

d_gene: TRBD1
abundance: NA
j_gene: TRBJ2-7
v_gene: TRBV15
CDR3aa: CATSSQGTGLPDEQYF
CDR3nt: TGTGCCACCAGCAGCCAAGGGACAGGTCTGCCGGACGAGCAGTACTTC

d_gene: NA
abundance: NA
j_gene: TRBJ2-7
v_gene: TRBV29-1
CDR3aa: CSVAGSGYEQYF
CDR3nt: TGCAGCGTAGCCGGGAGCGGGTACGAGCAGTACTTC

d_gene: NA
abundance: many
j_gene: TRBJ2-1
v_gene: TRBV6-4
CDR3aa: CASSDSGESYNEQFF
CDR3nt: TGTGCCAGCAGTGACTCGGGGGAGTCCTACAATGAGCAGTTCTTC

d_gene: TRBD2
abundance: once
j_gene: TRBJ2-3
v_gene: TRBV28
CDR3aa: CASSSGTSGRADTQYF
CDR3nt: TGTGCCAGCAGTTCCGGGACTAGCGGGAGGGCAGATACGCAGTATTTT

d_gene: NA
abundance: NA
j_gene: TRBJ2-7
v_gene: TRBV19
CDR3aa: CASSIRDGAYEQYF
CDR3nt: TGTGCCAGTAGTATAAGGGACGGAGCCTACGAGCAGTACTTC

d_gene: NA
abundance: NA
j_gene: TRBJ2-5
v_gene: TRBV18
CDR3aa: CASSLTGGKETQYF
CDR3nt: TGTGCCAGCTCGCTTACCGGGGGCAAAGAGACCCAGTACTTC

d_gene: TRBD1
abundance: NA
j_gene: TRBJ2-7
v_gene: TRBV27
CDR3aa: CASSSRQGGYEQYF
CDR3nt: TGTGCCAGCAGTTCACGACAGGGGGGCTACGAGCAGTACTTC

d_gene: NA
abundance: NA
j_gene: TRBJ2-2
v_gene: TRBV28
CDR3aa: CASSLRGTRAGELFF
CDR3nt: TGTGCCAGCAGTTTACGAGGGACACGTGCCGGGGAGCTGTTTTTT